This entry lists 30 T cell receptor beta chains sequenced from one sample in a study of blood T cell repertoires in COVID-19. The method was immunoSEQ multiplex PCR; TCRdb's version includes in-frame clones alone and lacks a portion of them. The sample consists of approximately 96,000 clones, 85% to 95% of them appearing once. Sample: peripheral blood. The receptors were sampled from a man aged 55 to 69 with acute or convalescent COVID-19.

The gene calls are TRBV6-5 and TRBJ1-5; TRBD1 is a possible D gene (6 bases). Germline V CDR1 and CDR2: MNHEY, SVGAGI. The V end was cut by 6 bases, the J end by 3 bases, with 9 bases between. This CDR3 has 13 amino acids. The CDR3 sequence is CASRGAFNQPQHF. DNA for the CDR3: TGTGCCAGCAGGGGGGCCTTCAATCAGCCCCAGCATTTT.

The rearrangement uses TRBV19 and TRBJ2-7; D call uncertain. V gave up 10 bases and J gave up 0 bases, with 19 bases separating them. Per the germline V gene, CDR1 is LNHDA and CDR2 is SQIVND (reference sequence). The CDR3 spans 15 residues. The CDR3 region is CATLPTGSSSYEQYF. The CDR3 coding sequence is TGTGCCACCCTCCCAACCGGTTCTAGCTCCTACGAGCAGTACTTC. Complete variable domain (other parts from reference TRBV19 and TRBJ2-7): DGGITQSPKYLFRKEGQNVTLSCEQNLNHDAMYWYRQDPGQGLRLIYYSQIVNDFQKGDIAEGYSVSREKKESFPLTVTSAQKNPTAFYLCATLPTGSSSYEQYFGPGTRLTVT.

CDR3 region: CASSLVGTGIGAYGYTF. DNA of the CDR3: TGTGCCAGCAGCTTAGTCGGGACAGGAATAGGGGCCTATGGCTACACCTTC. This chain uses TRBV7-9 with TRBJ1-2; TRBD1 matches at 8 bases. The V segment lost 1 base and the J segment 4 bases; nucleotides outside the gene matches: 11. This CDR3 region has 17 residues. Looked up from germline, CDR1 is SEHNR and CDR2 is FQNEAQ (reference sequence).

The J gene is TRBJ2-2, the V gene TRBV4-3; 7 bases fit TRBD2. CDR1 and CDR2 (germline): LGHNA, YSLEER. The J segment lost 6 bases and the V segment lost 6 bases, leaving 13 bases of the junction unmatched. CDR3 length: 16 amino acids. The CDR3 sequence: CASSVARREIAGELFF. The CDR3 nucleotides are TGCGCCAGCAGTGTAGCTCGGCGGGAGATCGCCGGGGAGCTGTTTTTT.

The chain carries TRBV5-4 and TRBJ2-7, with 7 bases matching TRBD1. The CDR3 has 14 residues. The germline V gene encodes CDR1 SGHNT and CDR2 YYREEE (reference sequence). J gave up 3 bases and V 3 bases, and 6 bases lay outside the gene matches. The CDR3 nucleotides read TGTGCCAGCAGCTACCGGGACAGCCTCTACGAGCAGTACTTC. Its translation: CASSYRDSLYEQYF.

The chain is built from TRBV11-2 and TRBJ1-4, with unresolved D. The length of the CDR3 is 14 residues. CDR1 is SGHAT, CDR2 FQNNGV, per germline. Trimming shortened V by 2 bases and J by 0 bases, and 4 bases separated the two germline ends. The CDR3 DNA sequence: TGTGCCAGCAGCTTACTTGCAACTAATGAAAAACTGTTTTTT. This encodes CASSLLATNEKLFF.

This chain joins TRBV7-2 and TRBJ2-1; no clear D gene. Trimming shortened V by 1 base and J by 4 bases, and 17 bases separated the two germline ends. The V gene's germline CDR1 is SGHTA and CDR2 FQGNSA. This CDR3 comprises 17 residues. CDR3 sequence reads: CASSLGVSRLRYNEQFF. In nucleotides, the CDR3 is TGTGCCAGCAGCTTAGGAGTTTCGAGACTCCGATACAATGAGCAGTTCTTC.

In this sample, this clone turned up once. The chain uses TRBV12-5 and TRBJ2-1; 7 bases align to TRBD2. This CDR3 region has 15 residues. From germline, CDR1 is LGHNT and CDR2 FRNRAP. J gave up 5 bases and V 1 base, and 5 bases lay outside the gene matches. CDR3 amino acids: CASGLGAGVDNEQFF. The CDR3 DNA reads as TGTGCTAGTGGTTTGGGTGCGGGAGTTGACAATGAGCAGTTCTTC.

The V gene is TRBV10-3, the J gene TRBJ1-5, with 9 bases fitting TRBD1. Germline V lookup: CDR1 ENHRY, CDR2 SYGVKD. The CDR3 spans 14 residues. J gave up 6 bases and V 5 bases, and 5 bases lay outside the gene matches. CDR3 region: CAISSGTGSQPQHF. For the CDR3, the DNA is TGTGCCATCAGTTCCGGGACAGGGAGTCAGCCCCAGCATTTT.

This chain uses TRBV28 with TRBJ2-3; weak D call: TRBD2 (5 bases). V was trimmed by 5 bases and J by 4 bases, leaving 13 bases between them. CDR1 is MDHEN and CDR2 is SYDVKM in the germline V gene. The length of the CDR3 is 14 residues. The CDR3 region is CASSPPGVSDTQYF. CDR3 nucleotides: TGTGCCAGCAGTCCCCCCGGGGTTTCAGATACGCAGTATTTT.

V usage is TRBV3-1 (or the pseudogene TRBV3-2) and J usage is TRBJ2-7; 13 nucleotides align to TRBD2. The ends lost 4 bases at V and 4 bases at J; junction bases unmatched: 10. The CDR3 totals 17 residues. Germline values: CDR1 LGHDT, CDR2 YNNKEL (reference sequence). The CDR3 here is CASSRGPGLAGAYEQYF. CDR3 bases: TGTGCCAGCAGCCGGGGACCAGGACTAGCGGGAGCATACGAGCAGTACTTC.

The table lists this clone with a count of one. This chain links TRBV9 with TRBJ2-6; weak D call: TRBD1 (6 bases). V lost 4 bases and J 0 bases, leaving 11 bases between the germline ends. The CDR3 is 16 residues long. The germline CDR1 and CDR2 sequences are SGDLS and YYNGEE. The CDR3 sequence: CASSSDRSSGANVLTF. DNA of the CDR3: TGTGCCAGCAGCTCGGACAGATCCTCTGGGGCCAACGTCCTGACTTTC.

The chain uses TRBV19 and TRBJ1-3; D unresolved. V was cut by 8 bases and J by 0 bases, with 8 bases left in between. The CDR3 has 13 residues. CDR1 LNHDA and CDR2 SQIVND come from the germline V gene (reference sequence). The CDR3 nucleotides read TGTGCCAGTTCAACATACTCTGGAAACACCATATATTTT. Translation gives CASSTYSGNTIYF.

CDR3 DNA: TGTGCCAGCAGTTTTCCGGGACAGGGGACCGGGGAGCTGTTTTTT. Its protein product is CASSFPGQGTGELFF. This chain uses TRBV28 with TRBJ2-2; the match to TRBD1 covers 10 bases. Germline assignment: CDR1 MDHEN and CDR2 SYDVKM. There are 15 residues in the CDR3. With 3 bases clipped from V and 5 bases from J, the junction kept 3 bases outside the gene matches.

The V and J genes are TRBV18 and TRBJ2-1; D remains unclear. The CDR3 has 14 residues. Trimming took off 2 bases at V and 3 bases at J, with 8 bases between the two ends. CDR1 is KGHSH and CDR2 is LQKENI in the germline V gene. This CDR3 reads CASSPIALYNEQFF. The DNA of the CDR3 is TGTGCCAGCTCACCAATAGCCCTCTACAATGAGCAGTTCTTC.

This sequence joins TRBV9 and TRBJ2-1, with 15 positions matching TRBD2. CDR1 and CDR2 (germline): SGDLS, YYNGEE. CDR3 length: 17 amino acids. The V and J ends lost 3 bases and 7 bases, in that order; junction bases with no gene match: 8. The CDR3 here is CASSGGLAGGGRNEQFF. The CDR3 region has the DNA TGTGCCAGCAGCGGAGGACTAGCGGGAGGGGGGAGGAATGAGCAGTTCTTC. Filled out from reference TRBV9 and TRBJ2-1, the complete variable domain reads DSGVTQTPKHLITATGQRVTLRCSPRSGDLSVYWYQQSLDQGLQFLIQYYNGEERAKGNILERFSAQQFPDLHSELNLSSLELGDSALYFCASSGGLAGGGRNEQFFGPGTRLTVL.

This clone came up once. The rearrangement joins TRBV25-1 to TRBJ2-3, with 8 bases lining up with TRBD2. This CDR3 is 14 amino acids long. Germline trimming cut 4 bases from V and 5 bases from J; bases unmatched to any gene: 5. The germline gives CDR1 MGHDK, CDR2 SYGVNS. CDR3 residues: CASSVGAGVDTQYF. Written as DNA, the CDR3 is TGTGCCAGCAGTGTTGGAGCGGGAGTAGATACGCAGTATTTT.

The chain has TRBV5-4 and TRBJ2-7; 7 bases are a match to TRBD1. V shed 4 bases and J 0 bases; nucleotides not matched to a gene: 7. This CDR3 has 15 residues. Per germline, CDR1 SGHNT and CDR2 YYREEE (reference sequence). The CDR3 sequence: CASSLDRVSSYEQYF. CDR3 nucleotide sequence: TGTGCCAGCAGCCTTGACAGGGTTAGCTCCTACGAGCAGTACTTC.

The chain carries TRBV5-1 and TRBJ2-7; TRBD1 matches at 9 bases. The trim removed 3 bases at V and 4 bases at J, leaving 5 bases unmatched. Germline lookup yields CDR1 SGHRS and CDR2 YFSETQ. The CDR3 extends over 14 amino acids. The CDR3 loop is CASSSGQGYYEQYF. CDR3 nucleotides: TGCGCCAGCAGCTCGGGACAGGGATATTACGAGCAGTACTTC.

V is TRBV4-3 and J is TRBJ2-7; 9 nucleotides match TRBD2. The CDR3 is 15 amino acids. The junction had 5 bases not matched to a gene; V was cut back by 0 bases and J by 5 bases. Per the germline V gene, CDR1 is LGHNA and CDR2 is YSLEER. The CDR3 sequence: CASSQESGRNHEQYF. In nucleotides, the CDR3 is TGCGCCAGCAGCCAAGAGAGCGGGAGGAACCACGAGCAGTACTTC.

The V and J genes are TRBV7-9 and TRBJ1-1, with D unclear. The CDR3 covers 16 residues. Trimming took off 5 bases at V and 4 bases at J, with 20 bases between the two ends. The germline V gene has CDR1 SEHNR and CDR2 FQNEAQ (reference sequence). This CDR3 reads CASSVPPLRQSTEAFF. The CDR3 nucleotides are TGTGCCAGCAGCGTACCCCCGTTGAGGCAAAGCACTGAAGCTTTCTTT.

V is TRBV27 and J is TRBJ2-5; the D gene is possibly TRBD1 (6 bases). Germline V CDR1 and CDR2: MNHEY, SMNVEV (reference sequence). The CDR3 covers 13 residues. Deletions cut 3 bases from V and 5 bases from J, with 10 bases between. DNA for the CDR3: TGTGCCAGCAGTTTTGGGACACTCGAGACCCAGTACTTC. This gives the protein CASSFGTLETQYF.

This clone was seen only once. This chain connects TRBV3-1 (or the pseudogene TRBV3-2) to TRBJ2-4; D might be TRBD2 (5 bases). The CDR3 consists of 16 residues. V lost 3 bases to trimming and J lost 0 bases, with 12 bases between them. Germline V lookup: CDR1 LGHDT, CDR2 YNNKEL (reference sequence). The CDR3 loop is CASSQGAVLAKNIQYF. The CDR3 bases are TGTGCCAGCAGCCAGGGAGCGGTTCTAGCCAAAAACATTCAGTACTTC.

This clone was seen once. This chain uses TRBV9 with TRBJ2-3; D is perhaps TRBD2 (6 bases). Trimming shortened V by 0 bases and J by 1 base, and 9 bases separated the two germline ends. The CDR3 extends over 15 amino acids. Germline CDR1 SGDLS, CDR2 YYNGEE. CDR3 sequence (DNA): TGTGCCAGCAGCGTAGACGGGAGCCGCACAGATACGCAGTATTTT. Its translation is CASSVDGSRTDTQYF.

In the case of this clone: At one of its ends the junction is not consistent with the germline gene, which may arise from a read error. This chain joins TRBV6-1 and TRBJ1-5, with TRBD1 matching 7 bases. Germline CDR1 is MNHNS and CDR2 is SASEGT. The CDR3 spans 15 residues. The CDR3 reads CASSEGQETNQPQHF. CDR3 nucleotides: TGTGCCAGCAGCGAAGGACAGGAAACAAATCAGCCCCAGCATTTT.

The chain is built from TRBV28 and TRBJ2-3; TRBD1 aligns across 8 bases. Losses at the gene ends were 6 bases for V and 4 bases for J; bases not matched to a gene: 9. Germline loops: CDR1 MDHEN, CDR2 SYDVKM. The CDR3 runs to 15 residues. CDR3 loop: CASSPEDRDADTQYF. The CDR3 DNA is TGTGCCAGCAGCCCGGAGGACAGGGATGCAGATACGCAGTATTTT.

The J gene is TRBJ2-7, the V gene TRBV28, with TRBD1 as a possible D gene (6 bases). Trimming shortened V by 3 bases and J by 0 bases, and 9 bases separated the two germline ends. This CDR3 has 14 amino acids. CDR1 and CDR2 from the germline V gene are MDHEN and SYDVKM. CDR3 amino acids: CASSFTGPSYEQYF. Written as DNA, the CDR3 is TGTGCCAGCAGTTTTACAGGGCCCTCCTACGAGCAGTACTTC. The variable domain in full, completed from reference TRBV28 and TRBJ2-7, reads DVKVTQSSRYLVKRTGEKVFLECVQDMDHENMFWYRQDPGLGLRLIYFSYDVKMKEKGDIPEGYSVSREKKERFSLILESASTNQTSMYLCASSFTGPSYEQYFGPGTRLTVT.

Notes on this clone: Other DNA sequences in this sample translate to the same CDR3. The CDR3 here is CASSLGGRETQYF. The CDR3 DNA sequence: TGTGCCAGCAGCTTAGGGGGGCGAGAGACCCAGTACTTC. The rearrangement joins TRBV7-2 to TRBJ2-5; maybe TRBD1 (6 bases). The CDR3 sequence is 13 residues long. V lost 1 base and J 4 bases, leaving 7 bases between the germline ends. Germline loops: CDR1 SGHTA, CDR2 FQGNSA.

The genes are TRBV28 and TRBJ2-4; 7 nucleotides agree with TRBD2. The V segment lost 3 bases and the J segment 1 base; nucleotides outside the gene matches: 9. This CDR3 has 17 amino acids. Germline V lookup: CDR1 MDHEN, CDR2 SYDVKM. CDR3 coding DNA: TGTGCCAGCAGTTTCATTCGGGGGGATCGGGCCAAAAACATTCAGTACTTC. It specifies CASSFIRGDRAKNIQYF.

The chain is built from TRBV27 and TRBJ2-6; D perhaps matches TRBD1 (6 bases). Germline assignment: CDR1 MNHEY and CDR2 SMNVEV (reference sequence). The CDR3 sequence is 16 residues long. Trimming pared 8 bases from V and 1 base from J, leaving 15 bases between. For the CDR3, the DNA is TGTGCCAGCGGATTCCCGACAGGTTCTGGGGCCAACGTCCTGACTTTC. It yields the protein CASGFPTGSGANVLTF.